The 10 T cell receptor beta chains in this list originate from one sample, sequenced in a study of memory CD8 T cells in hepatitis C reinfection listed by TCRdb under 2017. Receptors were amplified or captured by the immunoSEQ multiplex PCR assay. The table was pulled from immuneACCESS by TCRdb, which kept in-frame rearrangements only. Such tables lose some clones; where checked, under half of the loss comes from unresolved V genes, and the rest has no known cause. The sample data list 4,800 or so clones, and about nine tenths of these were observed just once. About a quarter of the sample is taken by the ten largest. Read against the paper, the sample's time point label means: late/post reinfection, 12 to 24 weeks after detection. Sorted cells were sequenced directly ex vivo, without in vitro expansion prior to TCR sequencing. What was sequenced was naive CD8+ T cells sorted from blood. The sample's cell subset or site label is to be understood as: total naive CD8+CD45RO- T cells. The receptors originated from a man aged 45-65 years with hepatitis C virus infection.

Only a few counts were recorded for this clone. This sequence joins TRBV7-9 and TRBJ1-3; D uncertain. With 3 bases removed from V and 4 bases from J, the gap between germline ends came to 4 bases. CDR1 is SEHNR, CDR2 FQNEAQ, per germline (reference sequence). The CDR3 has 12 residues. The CDR3 sequence: CASSFLGNTIYF. CDR3 DNA: TGTGCCAGCAGCTTCCTGGGAAACACCATATATTTT.

CDR3 sequence reads: CASSPGSGRSHEQYF. CDR3 DNA: TGTGCCAGCAGCCCAGGGAGCGGGAGAAGCCACGAGCAGTACTTC. J is TRBJ2-7 and V is TRBV11-2, with 8 positions matching TRBD2. Germline V gene sequence: CDR1 SGHAT, CDR2 FQNNGV. The CDR3 is 15 amino acids. The trim removed 5 bases at V and 5 bases at J, leaving 11 bases unmatched. Variable domain in full (rest from reference TRBV11-2 and TRBJ2-7): EAGVAQSPRYKIIEKRQSVAFWCNPISGHATLYWYQQILGQGPKLLIQFQNNGVVDDSQLPKDRFSAERLKGVDSTLKIQPAKLEDSAVYLCASSPGSGRSHEQYFGPGTRLTVT.

The chain combines TRBV29-1 with TRBJ2-1; D might be TRBD1 (7 bases). Trimming pared 6 bases from V and 3 bases from J, leaving 12 bases between. CDR3 size: 13 residues. Germline assignment: CDR1 SQVTM and CDR2 ANQGSEA. This chain's CDR3 is CSVQGGNYNEQFF. The CDR3 DNA reads as TGCAGCGTCCAGGGGGGCAACTACAATGAGCAGTTCTTC.

The V and J genes are TRBV7-9 and TRBJ2-7; the match to TRBD1 covers 8 bases. J gave up 3 bases and V 5 bases, and 0 bases lay outside the gene matches. From germline, CDR1 is SEHNR and CDR2 FQNEAQ (reference sequence). The CDR3 consists of 12 residues. CDR3 protein: CASSGTGYEQYF. The CDR3 DNA reads TGTGCCAGCAGCGGGACAGGCTACGAGCAGTACTTC.

The genes are TRBV5-1 and TRBJ2-7; 11 positions agree with TRBD1. Losses at the gene ends were 3 bases for V and 3 bases for J; bases not matched to a gene: 5. The CDR3 is 15 amino acids. The germline CDR1 and CDR2 sequences are SGHRS and YFSETQ. This CDR3 is CASSSGQGGFYEQYF. The CDR3 bases are TGCGCCAGCAGCTCGGGACAGGGGGGATTCTACGAGCAGTACTTC.

The gene calls are TRBV7-9 and TRBJ2-4; perhaps TRBD1 as D (5 bases). CDR1 SEHNR and CDR2 FQNEAQ come from the germline V gene (reference sequence). This CDR3 spans 15 amino acids. Between the trimmed V and J ends, which lost 3 bases and 5 bases, there was a span of 14 bases. The CDR3 bases are TGTGCCAGCAGCTTGTCCGGCCTAGGGGAAAACATTCAGTACTTC. Its protein is CASSLSGLGENIQYF.

This clone is termed medium-sized. The J gene is TRBJ2-1, the V gene TRBV7-9, with 8 positions matching TRBD2. CDR3 length: 16 residues. V was pared by 5 bases and J by 7 bases, with 13 bases of the junction left unmatched. The germline V gene encodes CDR1 SEHNR and CDR2 FQNEAQ (reference sequence). CDR3 region: CASSPRSGGLKNEQFF. The DNA of the CDR3 is TGTGCCAGCAGCCCCAGGTCGGGAGGGCTCAAAAATGAGCAGTTCTTC.

The chain links TRBV10-2 to TRBJ1-1, with 7 bases that match TRBD1. The CDR3 extends over 14 amino acids. Trimming at V came to 10 bases and at J to 1 base, leaving 9 bases not matched to a gene. Per germline, CDR1 WSHSY and CDR2 SAAADI. This CDR3 reads CATTLGQTNTEAFF. CDR3 nucleotide sequence: TGCGCCACCACCTTGGGACAGACGAACACTGAAGCTTTCTTT.

The V call is TRBV5-6, the J call TRBJ1-1, with D tentatively TRBD1 (6 bases). The CDR3 has 16 amino acids. V was cut by 0 bases and J by 4 bases, with 16 bases left in between. CDR1 and CDR2 (germline): SGHDT, YYEEEE. The CDR3 DNA follows: TGTGCCAGCAGCTTGGCCGGGCAGGGGCCAAGCACTGAAGCTTTCTTT. It codes for CASSLAGQGPSTEAFF.

The chain has TRBV15 and TRBJ2-5; TRBD2 matches at 12 bases. The CDR3 covers 16 residues. V gave up 6 bases and J gave up 5 bases; unmatched junction bases: 10. The germline V gene has CDR1 LNHNV and CDR2 YYDKDF (reference sequence). CDR3: CATRGTLAGGYETQYF. DNA for the CDR3: TGTGCCACCAGGGGAACCCTAGCGGGAGGGTATGAGACCCAGTACTTC.